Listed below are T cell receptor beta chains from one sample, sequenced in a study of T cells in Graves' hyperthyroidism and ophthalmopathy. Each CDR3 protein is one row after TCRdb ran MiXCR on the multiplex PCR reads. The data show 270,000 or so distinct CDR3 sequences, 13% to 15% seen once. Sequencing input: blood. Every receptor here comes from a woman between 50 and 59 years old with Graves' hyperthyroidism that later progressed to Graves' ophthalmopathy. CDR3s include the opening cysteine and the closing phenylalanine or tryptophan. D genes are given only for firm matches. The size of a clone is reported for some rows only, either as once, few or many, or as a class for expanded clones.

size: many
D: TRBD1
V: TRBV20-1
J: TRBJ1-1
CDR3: CSVRDRNTEAFF
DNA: TGCAGTGTCCGGGACAGGAACACTGAAGCTTTCTTT

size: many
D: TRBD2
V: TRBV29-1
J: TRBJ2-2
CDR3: CSVGGTSGNTGELFF
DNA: TGCAGCGTCGGTGGGACTAGCGGGAACACCGGGGAGCTGTTTTTT

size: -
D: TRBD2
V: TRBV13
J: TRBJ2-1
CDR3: CASSRKASGIYNEQFF
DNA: TGTGCCAGCAGCCGAAAAGCTAGCGGGATCTACAATGAGCAGTTCTTC

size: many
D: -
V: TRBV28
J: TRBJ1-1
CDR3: CASSLYGAGTEAFF
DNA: TGTGCCAGCAGTTTATATGGTGCGGGGACTGAAGCTTTCTTT

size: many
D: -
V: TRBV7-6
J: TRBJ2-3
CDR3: CASSLSVVGDTQYF
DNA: TGTGCCAGCAGCTTAAGCGTGGTGGGAGATACGCAGTATTTT

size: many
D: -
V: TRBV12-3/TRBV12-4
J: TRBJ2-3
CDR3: CASSLALTAADTQYF
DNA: TGTGCCAGCAGTTTAGCGTTAACGGCAGCAGATACGCAGTATTTT

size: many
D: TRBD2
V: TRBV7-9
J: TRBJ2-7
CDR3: CASSRQTSGDYEQYF
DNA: TGTGCCAGCAGCCGCCAGACTAGCGGAGATTACGAGCAGTACTTC

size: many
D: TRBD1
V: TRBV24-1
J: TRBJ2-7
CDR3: CATSEPTGTGSYEQYF
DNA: TGTGCCACCAGTGAGCCAACCGGGACAGGGTCCTACGAGCAGTACTTC

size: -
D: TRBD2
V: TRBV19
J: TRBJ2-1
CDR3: CASSISAGGPRSEQFF
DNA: TGTGCCAGTAGTATCTCAGCGGGAGGGCCAAGGTCTGAGCAGTTCTTC

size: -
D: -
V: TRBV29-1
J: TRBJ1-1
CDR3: CSLTGRMNTEAFF
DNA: TGCAGCTTGACTGGACGGATGAACACTGAAGCTTTCTTT

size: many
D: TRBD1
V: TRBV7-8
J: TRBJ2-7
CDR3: CASSPRQGFNYEQYF
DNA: TGTGCCAGCAGCCCGAGACAGGGGTTTAACTACGAGCAGTACTTC

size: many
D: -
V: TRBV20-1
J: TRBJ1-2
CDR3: CSAAVGSSPF
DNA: TGCAGTGCCGCAGTGGGCAGCTCCCCCTTC

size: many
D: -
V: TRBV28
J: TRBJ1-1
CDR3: CASRWLAGDHTEAFF
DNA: TGTGCCAGCAGGTGGTTAGCGGGAGACCACACTGAAGCTTTCTTT

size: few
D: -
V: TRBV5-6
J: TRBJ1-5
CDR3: CASSLARVDQPQHF
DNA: TGTGCCAGCAGCTTGGCTAGGGTGGATCAGCCCCAGCATTTT

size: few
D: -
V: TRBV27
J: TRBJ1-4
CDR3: CASSKWDGRDEKLFF
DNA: TGTGCCAGCAGTAAATGGGACGGGAGGGACGAAAAACTGTTTTTT

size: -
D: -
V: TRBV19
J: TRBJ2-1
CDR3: CASSIVGVPYNEQFF
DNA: TGTGCCAGTAGTATTGTGGGAGTTCCCTACAATGAGCAGTTCTTC

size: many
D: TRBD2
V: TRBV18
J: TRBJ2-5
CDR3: CASSPDLAGGTQYF
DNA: TGTGCCAGCTCACCGGACCTAGCGGGGGGGACCCAGTACTTC

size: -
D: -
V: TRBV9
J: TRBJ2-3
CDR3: CASSVERASTDTQYF
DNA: TGTGCCAGCAGCGTAGAGAGGGCGAGCACAGATACGCAGTATTTT

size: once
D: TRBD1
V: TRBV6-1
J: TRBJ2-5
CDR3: CASSEAHGQGAETQYF
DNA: TGTGCCAGCAGTGAGGCCCACGGACAGGGGGCAGAGACCCAGTACTTC

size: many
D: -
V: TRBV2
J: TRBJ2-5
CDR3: CASSEFGETQYF
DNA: TGTGCCAGCAGTGAGTTCGGAGAGACCCAGTACTTC

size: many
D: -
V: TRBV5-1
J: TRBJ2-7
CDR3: CASSFGPSSYEQYF
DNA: TGCGCCAGCAGCTTCGGGCCAAGCTCCTACGAGCAGTACTTC

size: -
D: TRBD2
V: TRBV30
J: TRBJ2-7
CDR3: CAWSHRAGEREQYF
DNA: TGTGCCTGGAGTCATCGGGCGGGGGAACGCGAGCAGTACTTC

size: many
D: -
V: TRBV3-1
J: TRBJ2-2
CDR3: CASSHKNRELFF
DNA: TGTGCCAGCAGCCATAAGAATAGGGAGCTGTTTTTT

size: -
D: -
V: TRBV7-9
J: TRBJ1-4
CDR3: CASSQQEMANEKLFF
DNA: TGTGCCAGCAGCCAACAGGAGATGGCTAATGAAAAACTGTTTTTT

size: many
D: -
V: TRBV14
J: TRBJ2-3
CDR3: CASAGREWDITDTQYF
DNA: TGTGCCAGCGCCGGGCGGGAATGGGACATCACAGATACGCAGTATTTT

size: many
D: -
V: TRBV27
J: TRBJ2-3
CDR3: CASSSQPAGSTDTQYF
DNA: TGTGCCAGCAGTTCCCAACCAGCAGGAAGCACAGATACGCAGTATTTT

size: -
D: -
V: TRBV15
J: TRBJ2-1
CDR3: CATSRDRDRGGNNEQFF
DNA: TGTGCCACCAGCAGGGACAGGGATCGGGGGGGGAACAATGAGCAGTTCTTC

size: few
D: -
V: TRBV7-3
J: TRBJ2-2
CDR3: CASSSRGNTGELFF
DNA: TGTGCCAGCAGTTCCAGGGGTAACACCGGGGAGCTGTTTTTT

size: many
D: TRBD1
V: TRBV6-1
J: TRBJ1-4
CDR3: CASSGGQYNEKLFF
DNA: TGTGCCAGCAGTGGGGGACAGTATAATGAAAAACTGTTTTTT

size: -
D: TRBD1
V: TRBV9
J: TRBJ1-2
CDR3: CASSVSTGGGGYGYTF
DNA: TGTGCCAGCAGCGTATCTACAGGGGGCGGAGGCTATGGCTACACCTTC

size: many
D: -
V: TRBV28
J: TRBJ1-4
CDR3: CASSKTLLVGEKLFF
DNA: TGTGCCAGCAGTAAGACTTTGCTGGTCGGTGAAAAACTGTTTTTT

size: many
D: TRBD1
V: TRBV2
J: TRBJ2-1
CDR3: CASSESLGQSSYNEQFF
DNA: TGTGCCAGCAGTGAATCATTGGGACAGAGCTCCTACAATGAGCAGTTCTTC

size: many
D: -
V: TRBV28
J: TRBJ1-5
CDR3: CASSLWRGRRRNQPQHF
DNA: TGTGCCAGCAGTTTATGGAGGGGAAGGCGCAGGAATCAGCCCCAGCATTTT

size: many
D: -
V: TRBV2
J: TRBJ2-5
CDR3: CASSERAGWETQYF
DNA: TGTGCCAGCAGTGAAAGGGCGGGTTGGGAGACCCAGTACTTC

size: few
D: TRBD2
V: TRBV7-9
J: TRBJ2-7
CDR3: CASSFSRRTSENPYEQYF
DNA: TGTGCCAGCAGCTTCTCCCGAAGGACTAGCGAGAATCCCTACGAGCAGTACTTC

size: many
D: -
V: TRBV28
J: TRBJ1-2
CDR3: CASSPPQTHNYGYTF
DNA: TGTGCCAGCAGTCCTCCCCAGACACATAACTATGGCTACACCTTC

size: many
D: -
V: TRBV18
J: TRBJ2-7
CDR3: CASSPLGTYEQYF
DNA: TGTGCCAGCTCACCACTAGGGACTTACGAGCAGTACTTC

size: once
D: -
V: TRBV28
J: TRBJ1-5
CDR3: CASSLDLRGNQPQHF
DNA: TGTGCCAGCAGTCTCGATTTGCGGGGCAATCAGCCCCAGCATTTT

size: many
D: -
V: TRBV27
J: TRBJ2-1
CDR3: CASSSRRSRDNEQFF
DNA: TGTGCCAGCAGTTCTCGCCGCTCTAGGGACAATGAGCAGTTCTTC

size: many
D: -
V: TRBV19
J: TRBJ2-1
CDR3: CASQWGTALGEQFF
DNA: TGTGCCAGCCAGTGGGGGACTGCATTAGGTGAGCAGTTCTTC

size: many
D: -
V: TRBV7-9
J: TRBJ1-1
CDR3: CASSPLTGPRFTEAFF
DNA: TGTGCCAGCAGCCCCCTGACCGGGCCTAGGTTCACTGAAGCTTTCTTT

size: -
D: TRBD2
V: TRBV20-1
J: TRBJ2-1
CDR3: CSAIAGGGYNEQFF
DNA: TGCAGTGCAATAGCGGGAGGGGGATACAATGAGCAGTTCTTC

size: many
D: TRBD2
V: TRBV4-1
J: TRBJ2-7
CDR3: CASSQGAGRRGEQYF
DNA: TGCGCCAGCAGCCAAGGGGCCGGGAGGAGGGGCGAGCAGTACTTC

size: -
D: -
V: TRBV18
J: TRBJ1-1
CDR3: CASSPGKGVGTEAFF
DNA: TGTGCCAGCTCACCGGGGAAAGGGGTTGGCACTGAAGCTTTCTTT

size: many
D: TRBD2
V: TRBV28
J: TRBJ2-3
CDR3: CAGGTSGRDTQYF
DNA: TGTGCCGGTGGGACTAGCGGGAGGGATACGCAGTATTTT

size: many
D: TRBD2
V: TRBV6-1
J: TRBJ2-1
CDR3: CASSERRLGLAGFLEQFF
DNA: TGTGCCAGCAGTGAACGACGCCTCGGACTAGCGGGATTTTTAGAGCAGTTCTTC

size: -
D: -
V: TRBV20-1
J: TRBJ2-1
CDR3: CSARDPRGSSYNEQFF
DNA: TGCAGTGCTAGGGACCCGAGAGGGAGCTCCTACAATGAGCAGTTCTTC

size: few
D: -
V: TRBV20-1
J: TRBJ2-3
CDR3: CSARDAREGTDTQYF
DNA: TGCAGTGCTAGAGATGCCAGGGAAGGGACAGATACGCAGTATTTT

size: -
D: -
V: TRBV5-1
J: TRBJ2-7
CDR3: CASSLDPPGLSAYEQYF
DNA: TGCGCCAGCAGCTTGGACCCTCCCGGCCTATCTGCTTACGAGCAGTACTTC

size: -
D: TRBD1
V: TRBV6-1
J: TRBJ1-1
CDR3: CASRQGLITEAFF
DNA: TGTGCCAGCAGACAGGGGTTGATCACTGAAGCTTTCTTT

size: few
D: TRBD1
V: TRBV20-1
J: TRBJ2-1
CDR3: CSASGGTGGNEQFF
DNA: TGCAGTGCTAGCGGTGGGACAGGGGGAAATGAGCAGTTCTTC

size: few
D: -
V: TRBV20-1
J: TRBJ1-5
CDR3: CSARDLAGVYNQPQHF
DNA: TGCAGTGCTAGAGATCTGGCAGGGGTCTACAATCAGCCCCAGCATTTT

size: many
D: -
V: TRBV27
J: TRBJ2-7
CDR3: CATHTYDEQYF
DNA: TGTGCCACCCACACCTACGACGAGCAGTACTTC

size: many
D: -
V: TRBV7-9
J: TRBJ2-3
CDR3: CASSRMPDTQYF
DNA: TGTGCCAGCAGCCGTATGCCAGATACGCAGTATTTT